A single sample is the source of the 17 T cell receptor beta chains below, sequenced in a study of OX40 agonist ivuxolimab in advanced cancers. Profiled with immunoSEQ multiplex PCR; TCRdb holds only in-frame clones, not every one. The table shows over 70,000 clones, with 86% occurring only once. The sequencing here drew on CD4+ or CD8+ T cells sorted from blood, taken in a trial of the OX40 agonist ivuxolimab. These receptors were taken from an adult with an advanced solid tumor such as melanoma, head and neck, liver or kidney cancer.

This rearrangement joins TRBV5-1 to TRBJ1-5; no reliable D call. This CDR3 comprises 14 residues. Trimming removed 0 bases at V and 0 bases at J, with 4 bases between. Germline CDR1 SGHRS, CDR2 YFSETQ. The CDR3 DNA follows: TGCGCCAGCAGCTTGGACCCTAGCAATCAGCCCCAGCATTTT. This encodes CASSLDPSNQPQHF.

This clone was seen only a few times. This sequence joins TRBV18 and TRBJ2-7; 8 positions agree with TRBD1. Germline V CDR1 and CDR2: KGHSH, LQKENI. The CDR3 loop spans 15 amino acids. V was pared by 0 bases and J by 7 bases, with 8 bases of the junction left unmatched. The chain's CDR3 is CASSPPTGATGEQYF. In DNA, the CDR3 is TGTGCCAGCTCACCACCGACAGGGGCAACGGGAGAGCAGTACTTC.

The V call is TRBV19, the J call TRBJ2-1, with 10 bases fitting TRBD1. CDR3 length equals 15 residues. V was clipped by 6 bases and J by 5 bases; unmatched bases: 7. In germline, CDR1 is LNHDA, CDR2 SQIVND (reference sequence). CDR3 nucleotides: TGTGCCAGTAGGAGACAGGGGGCAATGGACAATGAGCAGTTCTTC. It specifies CASRRQGAMDNEQFF.

This chain links TRBV9 with TRBJ2-3; TRBD1 agrees at 10 bases. Per germline, CDR1 SGDLS and CDR2 YYNGEE. This CDR3 spans 15 amino acids. V trimming: 3 bases; J trimming: 3 bases; junction bases outside the gene matches: 4. The CDR3 DNA sequence: TGTGCCAGCAGCGCCCGACAGGGGGCTACAGATACGCAGTATTTT. Residues: CASSARQGATDTQYF.

This chain connects TRBV25-1 to TRBJ1-1; D gene unclear. Trimming left V 2 bases short and J 8 bases short, with 12 bases between. Germline CDR1 is MGHDK and CDR2 is SYGVNS. The CDR3 totals 13 residues. The CDR3 DNA reads TGTGCCAGCAGTGAACGGGCAGGTTCCGAAGCTTTCTTT. Translated: CASSERAGSEAFF.

The chain links TRBV2 to TRBJ2-2, with D unclear. V lost 5 bases to trimming and J lost 4 bases, with 11 bases between them. Germline assignment: CDR1 SNHLY and CDR2 FYNNEI. This CDR3 has 14 amino acids. The CDR3 nucleotides are TGTGCCAGCAGTCTCCGGGCTGGCACCGGGGAGCTGTTTTTT. It codes for CASSLRAGTGELFF. Complete variable domain (other parts from reference TRBV2 and TRBJ2-2): EPEVTQTPSHQVTQMGQEVILRCVPISNHLYFYWYRQILGQKVEFLVSFYNNEISEKSEIFDDQFSVERPDGSNFTLKIRSTKLEDSAMYFCASSLRAGTGELFFGEGSRLTVL.

The J gene is TRBJ2-7, the V gene TRBV7-2, with D unclear. Trimming took 2 bases from V and 6 from J, leaving 5 bases between them. The germline CDR1 and CDR2 sequences are SGHTA and FQGNSA. The CDR3 is 11 residues long. CDR3 sequence (DNA): TGTGCCAGCAGCTTATTTGCCGAGCAGTACTTC. Residues: CASSLFAEQYF.

The chain couples TRBV11-3 to TRBJ1-1; D gene uncertain. V was shortened by 5 bases and J by 4 bases, with 14 bases between the two germline ends. Germline assignment: CDR1 SGHNT and CDR2 YENEEA. This CDR3 is 14 amino acids long. The chain's CDR3 is CASSPSPMGTEAFF. CDR3 DNA sequence: TGTGCCAGCAGCCCGTCTCCTATGGGCACTGAAGCTTTCTTT.

J is TRBJ2-1 and V is TRBV12-5; D is undetermined. The germline V and J ends were trimmed by 4 bases and 9 bases, with 7 bases remaining between them. The germline V gene encodes CDR1 LGHNT and CDR2 FRNRAP. CDR3 length equals 11 residues. The CDR3 loop is CASGSHTEQFF. The CDR3 coding sequence is TGTGCTAGTGGTTCACATACTGAGCAGTTCTTC.

The chain has TRBV5-8 and TRBJ1-6, with 8 bases that match TRBD1. Losses at the gene ends were 5 bases for V and 4 bases for J; bases not matched to a gene: 14. CDR3 length: 18 amino acids. CDR1 is SGHTS and CDR2 is YDEGEE in the germline V gene. The CDR3 reads CASSRDRSPTSYNSPLHF. The CDR3 DNA is TGTGCCAGCAGTCGGGACAGGAGCCCTACTTCTTATAATTCACCCCTCCACTTT.

Remarks on this clone: One end of the junction is discordant with germline, which a read error may explain. V usage is TRBV6-1 and J usage is TRBJ1-5; a weak D match, TRBD1 (5 bases). The CDR3 consists of 16 residues. In germline, CDR1 is MNHNS, CDR2 SASEGT. This CDR3 reads CAISESSGVQYQPQHF. The DNA for the CDR3 is TGTGCCATCAGTGAGTCTTCGGGGGTTCAGTATCAGCCCCAGCATTTT.

V gene TRBV2 combines with J gene TRBJ1-1, with 9 positions matching TRBD1. V was pared by 6 bases and J by 11 bases, with 19 bases of the junction left unmatched. This CDR3 is built from 16 residues. Per germline, CDR1 SNHLY and CDR2 FYNNEI. CDR3 DNA sequence: TGTGCCAGCAGCGCTCCTGGGGACAGGGATAAAGTGGGCGCTTTCTTT. Translated: CASSAPGDRDKVGAFF.

This chain joins TRBV6-1 and TRBJ1-2; the match to TRBD1 covers 8 bases. Trimming removed 4 bases from V and 4 bases from J; junction bases left unmatched: 5. Germline values: CDR1 MNHNS, CDR2 SASEGT. The CDR3 length is 14 residues. Here the CDR3 reads CASSVQGVAYGYTF. The CDR3 bases are TGTGCCAGCAGTGTACAGGGGGTCGCCTATGGCTACACCTTC.

This clone was observed a handful of times. The rearrangement joins TRBV19 to TRBJ1-5; D gene ambiguous. V was cut by 2 bases and J by 5 bases, with 7 bases left in between. CDR3 length: 13 residues. In germline, CDR1 is LNHDA, CDR2 SQIVND (reference sequence). CDR3 in amino acids: CASSIRLYQPQHF. DNA of the CDR3: TGTGCCAGTAGTATACGCCTTTATCAGCCCCAGCATTTT. Full variable domain (outside the CDR3, taken from reference TRBV19 and TRBJ1-5): DGGITQSPKYLFRKEGQNVTLSCEQNLNHDAMYWYRQDPGQGLRLIYYSQIVNDFQKGDIAEGYSVSREKKESFPLTVTSAQKNPTAFYLCASSIRLYQPQHFGDGTRLSIL.

As DNA, the CDR3 is TGTGCCAGCAGCGCAAAGAGACACGGGACGGTCAATCAGCCCCAGCATTTT. Its translation is CASSAKRHGTVNQPQHF. The chain joins TRBV9 to TRBJ1-5; TRBD1 might be the D (5 bases). Trimming left V 3 bases short and J 3 bases short, with 19 bases between. The germline V gene has CDR1 SGDLS and CDR2 YYNGEE. The CDR3 spans 17 residues.

V is TRBV5-1 and J is TRBJ2-7; D is perhaps TRBD2 (5 bases). V was shortened by 0 bases and J by 4 bases, with 14 bases between the two germline ends. This CDR3 has 15 amino acids. Per germline, CDR1 SGHRS and CDR2 YFSETQ. CDR3 protein: CASSLDPGSTYEQYF. CDR3 DNA sequence: TGCGCCAGCAGCTTGGATCCGGGATCAACTTACGAGCAGTACTTC. The complete variable domain, with remaining parts taken from reference TRBV5-1 and TRBJ2-7, reads KAGVTQTPRYLIKTRGQQVTLSCSPISGHRSVSWYQQTPGQGLQFLFEYFSETQRNKGNFPGRFSGRQFSNSRSEMNVSTLELGDSALYLCASSLDPGSTYEQYFGPGTRLTVT.

This clone was detected a few times. The chain recombines TRBV4-3 with TRBJ2-5; 7 nucleotides agree with TRBD2. The CDR3 is 15 amino acids. Germline lookup yields CDR1 LGHNA and CDR2 YSLEER. The junction had 5 bases not matched to a gene; V was cut back by 0 bases and J by 4 bases. CDR3 region: CASSQEKRDGETQYF. CDR3 nucleotides: TGCGCCAGCAGCCAAGAAAAGCGGGACGGAGAGACCCAGTACTTC.